This T cell receptor beta chain was captured by sequencing in a study of Ad26.COV2.S vaccination and SARS-CoV-2 variants. For the study at large: As a participant in COV1001, the donor was in the Ad26.COV2.S trial arm.

Of note for this clone: The same CDR3 can be traced to other DNA sequences in this sample.

Sequencing used immunoSEQ multiplex PCR; TCRdb keeps in-frame clones, though not all of them. The data contain about 680,000 clones, about 89% of them singletons. The treatment: roughly 20 received Ad26.COV2.S at low or high dose, single or two shots; 5 received placebo; per-sample allocation not given. The study sampled participants on day 63 after the first vaccine or placebo injection. This adult donor, from Boston, was 18-55 years old. CDR1 SGHRS and CDR2 YFSETQ come from the germline V gene. V was pared by 0 bases and J by 0 bases, with 13 bases between. CDR3 length: 17 amino acids. This sample comprised peripheral blood, obtained in a trial of Ad26.COV2.S vaccine versus placebo. The J gene is TRBJ2-1, the V gene TRBV5-1, with D hard to call. The TCR was taken from a person between 18 and 59 years old who received the Ad26.COV2.S COVID-19 vaccine or a placebo. The CDR3 region has the DNA TGCGCCAGCAGCTTGGACGGCGGCCCCAGCTCCTACAATGAGCAGTTCTTC. Its protein is CASSLDGGPSSYNEQFF.